This TCR beta chain stems from a study of blood T cell repertoires in COVID-19. Across the whole study: Sites in the United States, Italy and Spain provided acute and convalescent COVID-19 samples.

CDR3 size: 18 residues. Trimming removed 4 bases from V and 6 bases from J; junction bases left unmatched: 15. Germline V gene data show CDR1 as SGHRS and CDR2 as YFSETQ. Patients at the Seattle site were enrolled during active infection and followed longitudinally. Assay used: immunoSEQ multiplex PCR; TCRdb lists only in-frame clones, some missing. The sample has about 130,000 clones, 74% seen once; the top ten hold 4.5% to 6%. The chain uses TRBV5-1 and TRBJ2-2; TRBD2 matches at 10 bases. The TCR originated in a man aged 80 or over with COVID-19, enrolled during active disease. The sequenced sample consisted of peripheral blood. CDR3 protein: CASSPRGVAGGQSGELFF. CDR3 DNA: TGCGCCAGCAGCCCCCGTGGGGTAGCGGGAGGACAGTCCGGGGAGCTGTTTTTT.